This T cell receptor (beta chain) comes out of a study of cytomegalovirus exposure and HLA in healthy donors. Primers: 60 Vbeta forward and 13 Jbeta reverse. TCRdb's table, derived via immunoSEQ multiplex PCR, lists solely in-frame clones and lacks some. The sample lists roughly 160,000 clones; roughly 80% were seen once. Whole-study results and caveats: The authors enumerated 150 to 200 TCR beta chains as linked to cytomegalovirus. Generally TCR sequences proved uncommon, though certain public TCRs appeared in numerous donors.

This CDR3 has 16 residues. J was trimmed by 3 bases and V by 5 bases; bases with no gene match: 4. Germline V lookup: CDR1 SGHVS, CDR2 FQNEAQ. Note on this clone: The antigen is undetermined.

The rearrangement joins TRBV7-8 to TRBJ1-4; 12 nucleotides agree with TRBD1. Material for sequencing was PBMCs. The receptor was derived from a boy aged 2 to 10 in good health and CMV-seronegative. As DNA, the CDR3 is TGTGCCAGCAGCGAGGGACAGGGGGCGGCTAATGAAAAACTGTTTTTT. This encodes CASSEGQGAANEKLFF.